This T cell receptor beta chain was identified in a study of CD8 T cell repertoires and HIV-1 epitope variants. Study-wide context: T cells were stimulated with Twenty-five Gag and Nef peptides separately. Control wells had CMV/EBV/flu peptides, negative Ebola AY9, or no peptide. An uncultured baseline aliquot held 1M T cells.

Assay: immunoSEQ multiplex PCR; the TCRdb copy retains only in-frame clones and omits some. Of tens of thousands of clones detected, 70% to 75% appear once; the ten largest clones hold 20% to 30%. The CDR3 length is 13 residues. CDR1 and CDR2 (germline): MGHDK, SYGVNS. Trimming took off 9 bases at V and 3 bases at J, with 12 bases between the two ends. The gene calls are TRBV25-1 and TRBJ2-1; D possibly uses TRBD1 or TRBD2 (5 bases each). The sample taken for sequencing was uncultured baseline CD8+ T cells from peripheral blood mononuclear cells (PBMCs). The sequence was collected from a male donor with HIV. The CDR3 DNA reads as TGTGCCAGTCGGGGCCTATACTACAATGAGCAGTTCTTC. Translated, it gives CASRGLYYNEQFF.